The 20 T cell receptor beta chains below come from one sample, sequenced in a study of T cell responses to AZD1222 COVID-19 vaccine. Measured with immunoSEQ multiplex PCR; TCRdb has only the in-frame clones, and not every one. The repertoire consists of roughly 100,000 clones, with roughly nine tenths occurring once and the leading ten covering about 2.5%. Material: peripheral blood, obtained 28 days after the second AZD1222 dose. These receptors were collected from an adult who received the AZD1222 COVID-19 vaccine.

The J gene is TRBJ2-7, the V gene TRBV5-1, with 14 bases aligning to TRBD2. The CDR3 has 17 amino acids. The germline CDR1 and CDR2 sequences are SGHRS and YFSETQ. Trimming at V came to 4 bases and at J to 2 bases, leaving 8 bases not matched to a gene. The CDR3 DNA is TGCGCCAGCAGCACACGACTAGCGGGAGGGTTTACCTACGAGCAGTACTTC. Amino acids: CASSTRLAGGFTYEQYF.

V usage is TRBV15 and J usage is TRBJ1-5, with D perhaps matching TRBD1 (5 bases). The CDR3 has 15 amino acids. Trimming stripped 0 bases from V and 7 bases from J, with 13 bases between. Germline lookup yields CDR1 LNHNV and CDR2 YYDKDF (reference sequence). The CDR3 sequence is CATSRDLGRGQPQHF. CDR3 in DNA: TGTGCCACCAGCAGAGATCTGGGCCGGGGGCAGCCCCAGCATTTT.

The chain couples TRBV6-2 or TRBV6-3 to TRBJ1-3; D is possibly TRBD1 (6 bases). Between the trimmed V and J ends, which lost 6 bases and 4 bases, there was a span of 16 bases. The germline V gene has CDR1 MNHEY and CDR2 SVGEGT. CDR3 length: 15 amino acids. DNA of the CDR3: TGTGCCAGCAGCCCGCTACAGGGATCAGGAAACACCATATATTTT. Translating gives CASSPLQGSGNTIYF.

This rearrangement joins TRBV15 to TRBJ2-3; TRBD1 aligns across 12 bases. Germline lookup yields CDR1 LNHNV and CDR2 YYDKDF (reference sequence). The ends lost 6 bases at V and 2 bases at J; junction bases unmatched: 3. This CDR3 has 15 amino acids. CDR3 sequence: CATSSGQGATDTQYF. CDR3 in DNA: TGTGCCACCAGTTCGGGACAGGGGGCCACAGATACGCAGTATTTT.

The rearrangement uses TRBV28 and TRBJ1-3; possibly TRBD1 for D (5 bases). This CDR3 is built from 15 residues. From germline, CDR1 is MDHEN and CDR2 SYDVKM. V was pared by 3 bases and J by 0 bases, with 9 bases between. The CDR3 region is CASSFAGSSGNTIYF. DNA for the CDR3: TGTGCCAGCAGTTTTGCAGGGAGCTCTGGAAACACCATATATTTT.

The chain links TRBV18 to TRBJ1-6; 8 bases line up with TRBD1. There are 16 residues in the CDR3. Germline V gene lookup returns CDR1 KGHSH and CDR2 LQKENI. Trimming removed 3 bases from V and 9 bases from J; junction bases left unmatched: 10. Written as DNA, the CDR3 is TGTGCCAGCTCACCGTCGGACAGGGTGTTAGGTTCACCCCTCCACTTT. Its translation: CASSPSDRVLGSPLHF.

The rearrangement links TRBV27 to TRBJ1-2; 11 nucleotides align to TRBD1. The trim removed 6 bases at V and 7 bases at J, leaving 7 bases unmatched. The CDR3 contains 14 residues. The germline V gene encodes CDR1 MNHEY and CDR2 SMNVEV (reference sequence). CDR3 amino acids: CASRYGQGALGYTF. As DNA, the CDR3 is TGTGCCAGCAGGTATGGACAGGGGGCGCTTGGCTACACCTTC.

The table lists this clone with a few counts. The chain couples TRBV5-1 to TRBJ1-6, with 7 bases matching TRBD1. With 2 bases clipped from V and 7 bases from J, the junction kept 6 bases outside the gene matches. This CDR3 is 15 amino acids long. Looked up from germline, CDR1 is SGHRS and CDR2 is YFSETQ. The CDR3 here is CASSFFGTDNSPLHF. CDR3 bases: TGCGCCAGCAGCTTCTTCGGGACAGACAATTCACCCCTCCACTTT.

The rearrangement uses TRBV5-4 and TRBJ2-1; the D gene is possibly TRBD2 (6 bases). Trimming removed 0 bases from V and 1 base from J, with 8 bases in between. Germline values: CDR1 SGHNT, CDR2 YYREEE (reference sequence). There are 15 residues in the CDR3. CDR3 sequence reads: CASSLGGESYNEQFF. CDR3 in DNA: TGTGCCAGCAGCTTGGGGGGGGAATCCTACAATGAGCAGTTCTTC.

V is TRBV5-6 and J is TRBJ1-2, with D perhaps TRBD1 (6 bases). The CDR3 has 14 amino acids. Germline assignment: CDR1 SGHDT and CDR2 YYEEEE. The ends were cut back, 0 bases at V and 6 bases at J, with 12 bases in the middle. CDR3 sequence reads: CASSLVGGAHGYTF. DNA of the CDR3: TGTGCCAGCAGCTTGGTCGGGGGGGCGCATGGCTACACCTTC.

The chain joins TRBV24-1 to TRBJ2-3; D is undetermined. This CDR3 has 15 amino acids. CDR1 is KGHDR, CDR2 SFDVKD, per germline. Trimming took off 6 bases at V and 3 bases at J, with 15 bases between the two ends. Here the CDR3 DNA reads TGTGCCACCAGTTTCGGTTTTAGTTCTACAGATACGCAGTATTTT. Translated, it gives CATSFGFSSTDTQYF.

The chain joins TRBV28 to TRBJ1-1; unclear D gene. The CDR3 runs to 14 residues. Germline assignment: CDR1 MDHEN and CDR2 SYDVKM. The V end was cut by 2 bases, the J end by 3 bases, with 10 bases between. The CDR3 reads CASSLSGLDTEAFF. The CDR3 DNA is TGTGCCAGCAGTTTAAGCGGTTTGGACACTGAAGCTTTCTTT.

The genes are TRBV7-3 and TRBJ2-1; TRBD1 matches 7 bases. V trimming: 6 bases; J trimming: 7 bases; junction bases outside the gene matches: 18. The CDR3 is 17 residues long. Germline V lookup: CDR1 SGHTA, CDR2 FQGTGA. The CDR3 DNA is TGTGCCAGCAGTCTTCGCCCGGGACAGCTTCTTGAAAATGAGCAGTTCTTC. Its protein is CASSLRPGQLLENEQFF.

The chain joins TRBV21-1 to TRBJ2-7; the D call TRBD1 from the table was never checked on the DNA. TRBV21-1 is noted as a pseudogene. There are 17 residues in the CDR3. CDR3 nucleotides: TGTGCCAGCAGCAAAGTGCCACCGGGACACGGATCCTACGAGCAGTACTTC. Translated: CASSKVPPGHGSYEQYF.

This CDR3 reads CASSEYPGTASYSNQPQHF. The DNA of the CDR3 is TGCGCCAGCAGTGAGTACCCCGGGACAGCCAGTTATAGCAATCAGCCCCAGCATTTT. This chain joins TRBV10-1 and TRBJ1-5, with 7 positions matching TRBD1. The germline V gene has CDR1 WNHNN and CDR2 SYGVQD (reference sequence). The junction had 12 bases not matched to a gene; V was cut back by 1 base and J by 0 bases. The CDR3 totals 19 residues.

The V and J genes are TRBV20-1 and TRBJ1-2; possibly TRBD1 for D (6 bases). CDR1 and CDR2 (germline): DFQATT, SNEGSKA (reference sequence). V was cut by 3 bases and J by 7 bases, with 24 bases left in between. The CDR3 covers 16 residues. The CDR3 is CSASKGVSGKVGGYTF. The CDR3 region has the DNA TGCAGTGCTAGTAAGGGGGTCTCGGGCAAGGTCGGTGGCTACACCTTC.

J is TRBJ1-1 and V is TRBV9; TRBD1 is a possible D gene (5 bases). This CDR3 has 16 amino acids. V lost 2 bases, J lost 3 bases, and 17 bases lay in between. CDR1 and CDR2 (germline): SGDLS, YYNGEE. CDR3: CASSVNDGAGYTEAFF. DNA of the CDR3: TGTGCCAGCAGCGTTAATGACGGGGCGGGGTACACTGAAGCTTTCTTT.

This chain joins TRBV6-5 and TRBJ1-5, with D uncertain. The CDR3 spans 15 residues. Looked up from germline, CDR1 is MNHEY and CDR2 is SVGAGI. The germline V and J ends were trimmed by 7 bases and 5 bases, with 18 bases remaining between them. Here the CDR3 reads CASTRLGSAYQPQHF. The CDR3 DNA reads as TGTGCCAGCACTAGACTAGGGTCTGCCTATCAGCCCCAGCATTTT.

V usage is TRBV5-4 and J usage is TRBJ1-1, with 9 nucleotides matching TRBD1. Per germline, CDR1 SGHNT and CDR2 YYREEE (reference sequence). This CDR3 is built from 14 residues. The V and J ends lost 3 bases and 1 base, in that order; junction bases with no gene match: 1. The CDR3, as DNA: TGTGCCAGCAGCTGGGACAGGGCGAACACTGAAGCTTTCTTT. Translating gives CASSWDRANTEAFF. Drawing the rest from reference TRBV5-4 and TRBJ1-1, the complete variable domain is ETGVTQSPTHLIKTRGQQVTLRCSSQSGHNTVSWYQQALGQGPQFIFQYYREEENGRGNFPPRFSGLQFPNYSSELNVNALELDDSALYLCASSWDRANTEAFFGQGTRLTVV.

The gene calls are TRBV28 and TRBJ2-3, with TRBD2 identical over 9 bases. The length of the CDR3 is 15 residues. The V and J ends lost 5 bases and 9 bases, in that order; junction bases with no gene match: 12. Germline assignment: CDR1 MDHEN and CDR2 SYDVKM. CDR3 coding DNA: TGTGCCAGCAGTGCGACTAGCGGTACCCTCCGGACGCAGTATTTT. Amino acids: CASSATSGTLRTQYF. Using reference TRBV28 and TRBJ2-3 for the parts outside the CDR3, the full variable domain is DVKVTQSSRYLVKRTGEKVFLECVQDMDHENMFWYRQDPGLGLRLIYFSYDVKMKEKGDIPEGYSVSREKKERFSLILESASTNQTSMYLCASSATSGTLRTQYFGPGTRLTVL.